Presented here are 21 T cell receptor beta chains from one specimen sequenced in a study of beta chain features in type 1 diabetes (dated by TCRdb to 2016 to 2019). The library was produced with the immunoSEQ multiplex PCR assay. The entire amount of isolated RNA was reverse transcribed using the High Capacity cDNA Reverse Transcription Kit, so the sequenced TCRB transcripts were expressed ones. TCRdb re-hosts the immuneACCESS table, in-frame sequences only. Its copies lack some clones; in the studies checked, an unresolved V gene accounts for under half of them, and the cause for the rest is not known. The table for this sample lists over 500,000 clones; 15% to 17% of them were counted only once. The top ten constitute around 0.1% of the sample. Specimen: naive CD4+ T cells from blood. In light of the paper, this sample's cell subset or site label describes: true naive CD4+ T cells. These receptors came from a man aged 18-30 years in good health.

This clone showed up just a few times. CDR3 sequence reads: CASSQDVALAAYTF. DNA of the CDR3: TGCGCCAGCAGCCAAGATGTGGCTCTGGCGGCCTACACCTTC. This chain uses TRBV4-3 with TRBJ1-2; D gene ambiguous. The germline V gene encodes CDR1 LGHNA and CDR2 YSLEER. The CDR3 extends over 14 amino acids. With 0 bases removed from V and 10 bases from J, the gap between germline ends came to 15 bases.

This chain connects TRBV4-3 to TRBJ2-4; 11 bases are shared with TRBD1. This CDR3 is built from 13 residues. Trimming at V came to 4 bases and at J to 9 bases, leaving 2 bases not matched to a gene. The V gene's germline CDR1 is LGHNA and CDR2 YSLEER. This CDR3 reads CASSRGTGGIQYF. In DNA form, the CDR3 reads TGCGCCAGCAGCCGAGGGACAGGGGGCATTCAGTACTTC.

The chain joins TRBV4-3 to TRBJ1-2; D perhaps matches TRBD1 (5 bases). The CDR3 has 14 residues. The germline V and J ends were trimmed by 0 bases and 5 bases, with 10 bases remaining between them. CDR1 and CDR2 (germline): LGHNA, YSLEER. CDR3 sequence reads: CASSQEGQLYGYTF. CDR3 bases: TGCGCCAGCAGCCAAGAGGGGCAGTTGTATGGCTACACCTTC.

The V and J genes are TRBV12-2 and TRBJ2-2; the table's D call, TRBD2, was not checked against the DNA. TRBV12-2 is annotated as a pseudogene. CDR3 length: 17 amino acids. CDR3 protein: CASRLPGTRCYTGELFF. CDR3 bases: TGTGCAAGTCGCTTACCCGGGACTAGATGTTACACCGGGGAGCTGTTTTTT.

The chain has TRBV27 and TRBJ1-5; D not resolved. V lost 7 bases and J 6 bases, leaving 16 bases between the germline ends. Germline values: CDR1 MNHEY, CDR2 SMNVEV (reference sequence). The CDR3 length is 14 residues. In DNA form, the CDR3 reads TGTGCCAGCACTCCGGGTGGAAGACCTCAGCCCCAGCATTTT. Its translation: CASTPGGRPQPQHF.

CDR3 bases: TGTGCCAGCAGCCTAACACCAACCCTTTGGCAGTACTTC. This gives the protein CASSLTPTLWQYF. The rearrangement uses TRBV4-2 and TRBJ2-7; no clear D gene. With 4 bases removed from V and 9 bases from J, the gap between germline ends came to 16 bases. This CDR3 has 13 residues. CDR1 and CDR2 from the germline V gene are LGHNA and YNFKEQ.

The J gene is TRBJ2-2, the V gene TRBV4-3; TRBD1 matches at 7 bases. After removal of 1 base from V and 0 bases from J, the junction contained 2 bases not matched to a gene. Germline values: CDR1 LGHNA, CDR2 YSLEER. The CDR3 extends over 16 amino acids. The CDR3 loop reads CASSQVGTANTGELFF. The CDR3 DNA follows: TGCGCCAGCAGCCAAGTGGGGACAGCGAACACCGGGGAGCTGTTTTTT.

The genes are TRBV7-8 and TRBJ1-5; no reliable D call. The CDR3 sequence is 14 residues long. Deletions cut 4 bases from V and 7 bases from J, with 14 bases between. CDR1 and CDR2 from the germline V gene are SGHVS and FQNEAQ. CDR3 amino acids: CASSSPLPGQPQHF. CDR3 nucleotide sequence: TGTGCCAGCAGCTCCCCCTTGCCCGGGCAGCCCCAGCATTTT.

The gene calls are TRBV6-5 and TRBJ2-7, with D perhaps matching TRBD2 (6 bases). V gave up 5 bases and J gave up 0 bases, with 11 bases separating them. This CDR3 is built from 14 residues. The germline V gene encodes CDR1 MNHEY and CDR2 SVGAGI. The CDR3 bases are TGTGCCAGCAGTCGGGACTCAATCTCCTACGAGCAGTACTTC. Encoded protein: CASSRDSISYEQYF.

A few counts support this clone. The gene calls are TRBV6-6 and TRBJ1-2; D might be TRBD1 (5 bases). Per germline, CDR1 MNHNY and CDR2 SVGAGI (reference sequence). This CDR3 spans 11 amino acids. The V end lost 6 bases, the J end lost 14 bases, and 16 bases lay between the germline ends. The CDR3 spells CASSPDRGPTF. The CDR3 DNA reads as TGTGCCAGCAGCCCGGACCGGGGCCCAACCTTC.

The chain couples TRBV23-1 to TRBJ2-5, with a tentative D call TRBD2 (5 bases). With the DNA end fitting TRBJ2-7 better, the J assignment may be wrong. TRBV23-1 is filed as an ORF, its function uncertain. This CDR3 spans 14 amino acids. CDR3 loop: CASSQPGLIYEQYF. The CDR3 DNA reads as TGCGCCAGCAGTCAACCCGGACTGATCTACGAGCAGTACTTC.

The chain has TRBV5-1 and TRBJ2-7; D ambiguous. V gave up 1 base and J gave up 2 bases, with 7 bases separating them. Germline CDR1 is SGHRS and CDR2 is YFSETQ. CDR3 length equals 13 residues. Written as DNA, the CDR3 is TGCGCCAGCAGCTTGTGGACGGCCTACGAGCAGTACTTC. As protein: CASSLWTAYEQYF.

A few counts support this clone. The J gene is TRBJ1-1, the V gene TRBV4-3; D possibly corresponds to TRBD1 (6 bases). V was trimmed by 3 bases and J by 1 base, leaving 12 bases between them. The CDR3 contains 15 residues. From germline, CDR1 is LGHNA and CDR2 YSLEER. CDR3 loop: CASSQLTGTNTEAFF. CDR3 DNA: TGCGCCAGCAGCCAGTTGACAGGTACGAACACTGAAGCTTTCTTT.

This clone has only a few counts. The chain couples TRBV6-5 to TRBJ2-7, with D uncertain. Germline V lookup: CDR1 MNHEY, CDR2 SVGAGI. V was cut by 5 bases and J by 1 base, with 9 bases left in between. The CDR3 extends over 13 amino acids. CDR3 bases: TGTGCCAGCAGTACCGACAATTCCTACGAGCAGTACTTC. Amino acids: CASSTDNSYEQYF.

CDR3 nucleotide sequence: TGTGCCAGCAGCCAAGGTCAGGGGAATAGCAATCAGCCCCAGCATTTT. Encoded protein: CASSQGQGNSNQPQHF. The rearrangement links TRBV7-6 to TRBJ1-5; D possibly corresponds to TRBD1 (6 bases). Germline V gene lookup returns CDR1 SGHVS and CDR2 FNYEAQ. The CDR3 is made up of 16 amino acids. With 5 bases removed from V and 0 bases from J, the gap between germline ends came to 14 bases.

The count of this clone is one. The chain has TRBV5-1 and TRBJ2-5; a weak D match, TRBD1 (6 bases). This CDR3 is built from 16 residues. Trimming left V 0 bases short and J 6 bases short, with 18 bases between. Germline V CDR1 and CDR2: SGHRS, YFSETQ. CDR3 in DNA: TGCGCCAGCAGCTTGGCCCCGGGACAAAGAGGGAAGACCCAGTACTTC. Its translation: CASSLAPGQRGKTQYF.

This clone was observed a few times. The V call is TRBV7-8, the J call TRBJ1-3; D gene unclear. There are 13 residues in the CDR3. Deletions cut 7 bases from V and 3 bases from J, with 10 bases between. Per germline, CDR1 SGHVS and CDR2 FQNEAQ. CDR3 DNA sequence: TGTGCCAGCAATCCGGACCGTGGAAACACCATATATTTT. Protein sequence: CASNPDRGNTIYF.

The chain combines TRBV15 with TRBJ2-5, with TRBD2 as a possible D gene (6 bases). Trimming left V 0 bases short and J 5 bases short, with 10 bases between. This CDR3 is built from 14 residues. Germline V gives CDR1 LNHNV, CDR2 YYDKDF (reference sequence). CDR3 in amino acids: CATSRDRETETQYF. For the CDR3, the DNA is TGTGCCACCAGCAGAGACCGGGAGACTGAGACCCAGTACTTC.

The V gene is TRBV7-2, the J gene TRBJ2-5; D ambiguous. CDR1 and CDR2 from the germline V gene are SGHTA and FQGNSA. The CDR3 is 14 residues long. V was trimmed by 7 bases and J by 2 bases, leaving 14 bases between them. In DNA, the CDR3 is TGTGCCAGCAAGGTCACACCAACTCAAGAGACCCAGTACTTC. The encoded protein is CASKVTPTQETQYF.

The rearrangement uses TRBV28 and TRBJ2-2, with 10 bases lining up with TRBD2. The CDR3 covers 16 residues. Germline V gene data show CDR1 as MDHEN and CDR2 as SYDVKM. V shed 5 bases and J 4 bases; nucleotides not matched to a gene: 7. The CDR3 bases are TGTGCCAGCAGTCGGCGAGCGGGAGGGGTCACCGGGGAGCTGTTTTTT. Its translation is CASSRRAGGVTGELFF.

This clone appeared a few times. The CDR3 region is CSVPGTSGSAFYNEQFF. CDR3 nucleotide sequence: TGCAGCGTCCCCGGGACTAGCGGGAGCGCGTTCTACAATGAGCAGTTCTTC. The chain has TRBV29-1 and TRBJ2-1, with 14 bases lining up with TRBD2. Trimming removed 6 bases from V and 3 bases from J; junction bases left unmatched: 10. The CDR3 loop spans 17 amino acids. CDR1 and CDR2 (germline): SQVTM, ANQGSEA.